This T cell receptor beta chain was sequenced during a study of T-cell reconstitution after alpha-beta-depleted transplantation in children (dated by TCRdb to 2016 to 2017). For the wider study: The study quantitatively tracked T-cell immune reconstitution after TCRalphabeta/CD19-depleted allogeneic hematopoietic cell transplantation in children using TCR repertoire profiling.

The receptor library was made with PCR. For sequencing, an Illumina HiSeq 2500 was employed. Molecular barcoding was employed in the preparation of TCR libraries, with unique molecular identifiers being used to normalize TCRbeta repertoire quantification. TCRdb's own reprocessing of the public reads used fastp at Q25 and MiXCR and kept productive beta chains. Each entry merges the rows of one CDR3 protein and shows their most common DNA and genes. A total of about 640,000 distinct CDR3 sequences appear in this sample, about 15% of them only once. The biggest ten clones account for around 0.96% of the sample. For this chain, trimming is 5 bases at the V end and 4 bases at the J end, and the number of junction bases without a gene match is 5. Based on the germline V gene, the CDR1 and CDR2 sequences are SGHTA and FQGNSA. Including cysteine and phenylalanine, the CDR3 has 14 amino acids. Only the CDR3 region is kept as DNA, spanning 42 bases read in frame from base 1.

With regard to this clonotype: The specificity of this receptor is unknown. There are no base qualities to consult, and no much larger clone falls within one base.

Recombination joined TRBV7-2 with TRBJ1-3, with 7 bases matching TRBD1. This TCR derives from a human donor who donated a stem cell graft to a child with acute myeloid leukemia. Here the sequenced sample was PBMCs from the stem cell graft donor, taken from the stem cell graft. This receptor carries the CDR3 CASSLTTGGNTIYF. The DNA is as follows: TGTGCCAGCAGCCTGACGACAGGGGGAAACACCATATATTTT. Supplemented by the reference TRBV7-2 and TRBJ1-3 proteins around the CDR3, the complete variable domain is GAGVSQSPSNKVTEKGKDVELRCDPISGHTALYWYRQSLGQGLEFLIYFQGNSAPDKSGLPSDRFSAERTGGSVSTLTIQRTQQEDSAVYLCASSLTTGGNTIYFGEGSWLTVV.